Listed below are T cell receptor beta chains from one sample, sequenced in a study of CD8+ T cells in alopecia areata. Sequencing was performed with immunoSEQ multiplex PCR; in TCRdb, only in-frame clones are kept and a portion is missing. The top ten hold over 0.85% of the sample, which has about 160,000 clones, 50% to 70% seen once. Sequenced material: CD4+ T cells sorted from blood, taken at week 4, from a patient treated with tofacitinib. The source is a human donor with alopecia areata. CDR3s include the opening cysteine and the closing phenylalanine or tryptophan. D genes are given only for firm matches. Some rows mark clone size as missing; the rest say once, few, many or name a class of expanded clone.

size | J | V | D | CDR3 | DNA
NA | TRBJ2-7 | TRBV19 | TRBD1 | CASSIMDRGLYEQYF | TGTGCCAGTAGTATAATGGACAGGGGACTATACGAGCAGTACTTC
NA | TRBJ2-5 | TRBV10-2 | NA | CASSEPRETQYF | TGCGCCAGCAGTGAGCCAAGAGAGACCCAGTACTTC
NA | TRBJ2-3 | TRBV1 | NA | CTSSRTGIADDTQYF | TGCACCAGCAGCCGCACAGGGATTGCAGATGATACGCAGTATTTT
few | TRBJ2-7 | TRBV10-3 | TRBD2 | CASDGGGYEQYF | TGTGCCAGCGACGGCGGGGGGTACGAGCAGTACTTC
NA | TRBJ2-5 | TRBV30 | NA | CAWTGYETQYF | TGTGCCTGGACGGGATACGAGACCCAGTACTTC
NA | TRBJ2-7 | TRBV7-2 | TRBD1 | CASSVRDRSYEQYF | TGTGCCAGCAGCGTCCGGGACAGATCCTACGAGCAGTACTTC
once | TRBJ1-1 | TRBV29-1 | NA | CSIIQGAEAFF | TGCAGCATCATCCAGGGAGCTGAAGCTTTCTTT
NA | TRBJ2-7 | TRBV29-1 | NA | CSVRLLDNEQYF | TGCAGCGTTCGGTTGTTGGATAACGAGCAGTACTTC
NA | TRBJ2-1 | TRBV29-1 | NA | CSVEVDRGYNEQFF | TGCAGCGTTGAAGTAGACCGTGGCTACAATGAGCAGTTCTTC
few | TRBJ1-4 | TRBV7-9 | NA | CASTGGTFEKLFF | TGTGCCAGCACGGGGGGGACCTTTGAAAAACTGTTTTTT
once | TRBJ1-2 | TRBV7-9 | NA | CASSLDVVGHGYTF | TGTGCCAGCAGCTTAGATGTAGTGGGGCATGGCTACACCTTC
few | TRBJ1-2 | TRBV29-1 | TRBD1 | CSVDAGTGTNYGYTF | TGCAGCGTGGACGCCGGGACAGGGACTAACTATGGCTACACCTTC
NA | TRBJ2-3 | TRBV7-9 | NA | CASSLARLAGTDTQYF | TGTGCCAGCAGCTTAGCGAGGCTAGCAGGCACAGATACGCAGTATTTT
NA | TRBJ2-2 | TRBV9 | TRBD1 | CASSAAQGAGELFF | TGTGCCAGCAGCGCCGCCCAGGGGGCCGGGGAGCTGTTTTTT
NA | TRBJ2-1 | TRBV27 | TRBD1 | CASRRGPYNEQFF | TGTGCCTCCCGAAGGGGGCCCTACAATGAGCAGTTCTTC
once | TRBJ1-5 | TRBV6-5 | TRBD1 | CASRPTGLGQPQHF | TGTGCCAGCAGACCGACAGGGTTAGGTCAGCCCCAGCATTTT
once | TRBJ2-5 | TRBV29-1 | TRBD1 | CSVATGVETQYF | TGCAGCGTTGCGACAGGGGTGGAGACCCAGTACTTC
NA | TRBJ1-1 | TRBV30 | NA | CAWRVQAGEAFF | TGTGCCTGGAGAGTGCAGGCGGGGGAAGCTTTCTTT
NA | TRBJ1-1 | TRBV2 | NA | CASRIAGITEAFF | TGTGCCAGCAGGATTGCGGGGATTACTGAAGCTTTCTTT
few | TRBJ1-1 | TRBV7-2 | NA | CASSLLGENTEAFF | TGTGCCAGCAGCTTACTGGGAGAGAACACTGAAGCTTTCTTT
NA | TRBJ2-5 | TRBV15 | TRBD2 | CATSRRGTSGAYLQETQYF | TGTGCCACCAGCAGACGAGGGACTAGCGGGGCTTACCTCCAAGAGACCCAGTACTTC
NA | TRBJ1-1 | TRBV20-1 | NA | CSAWGTEAFF | TGCAGTGCTTGGGGGACTGAAGCTTTCTTT
few | TRBJ1-1 | TRBV11-2 | NA | CASSLDAALNTEAFF | TGTGCCAGCAGCTTAGATGCGGCCTTGAACACTGAAGCTTTCTTT
NA | TRBJ2-5 | TRBV29-1 | NA | CSVRDGQETQYF | TGCAGCGTTCGTGACGGACAAGAGACCCAGTACTTC
NA | TRBJ2-7 | TRBV10-3 | NA | CAISEVLFYEQYF | TGTGCCATCAGTGAAGTCCTTTTCTACGAGCAGTACTTC
NA | TRBJ1-6 | TRBV25-1 | NA | CASGQYGLDNSPLHF | TGTGCCAGCGGACAGTATGGGCTGGATAATTCACCCCTCCACTTT
few | TRBJ1-4 | TRBV6-1 | NA | CASSEGGWIEKLFF | TGTGCCAGCAGTGAAGGAGGGTGGATCGAAAAACTGTTTTTT
NA | TRBJ2-7 | TRBV30 | TRBD2 | CAWRQLAGGYEQYF | TGTGCCTGGAGGCAACTAGCGGGGGGCTACGAGCAGTACTTC
NA | TRBJ1-2 | TRBV6-5 | NA | CASSSWTDPYGYTF | TGTGCCAGCAGTTCTTGGACAGACCCCTATGGCTACACCTTC
once | TRBJ2-5 | TRBV7-9 | TRBD2 | CASRRTSGGTNRETQYF | TGTGCCAGCAGACGTACTAGCGGGGGGACCAACCGGGAGACCCAGTACTTC
NA | TRBJ2-2 | TRBV7-3 | TRBD1 | CASSLNRGNTGELFF | TGTGCCAGCAGCTTAAACAGGGGCAACACCGGGGAGCTGTTTTTT
NA | TRBJ1-6 | TRBV15 | NA | CATSRARTGRDSPLHF | TGTGCCACCAGCAGAGCTCGTACTGGCCGCGATTCACCCCTCCACTTT
NA | TRBJ2-7 | TRBV6-1 | NA | CASSLKREQYF | TGTGCCAGCAGCCTCAAGCGCGAGCAGTACTTC
few | TRBJ2-3 | TRBV15 | NA | CATSRGGTRSHTDTQYF | TGTGCCACCAGCAGAGGGGGGACCCGGTCCCACACAGATACGCAGTATTTT
NA | TRBJ1-5 | TRBV30 | TRBD1 | CAWTRGPGQPQHF | TGTGCCTGGACCAGGGGGCCGGGTCAGCCCCAGCATTTT
NA | TRBJ2-4 | TRBV15 | TRBD1 | CATSRGTGTNIQYF | TGTGCCACCAGCAGAGGGACAGGGACGAACATTCAGTACTTC
NA | TRBJ1-2 | TRBV29-1 | NA | CSVGGNYGYTF | TGCAGCGTTGGGGGAAACTATGGCTACACCTTC
NA | TRBJ2-3 | TRBV5-1 | NA | CASSTPTGTTDTQYF | TGCGCCAGCAGCACTCCAACCGGGACCACAGATACGCAGTATTTT
few | TRBJ2-5 | TRBV29-1 | TRBD1 | CSADRLQETQYF | TGCAGCGCGGACAGGCTCCAAGAGACCCAGTACTTC
NA | TRBJ1-2 | TRBV6-5 | TRBD1 | CASRTGSYGYTF | TGTGCCAGCCGGACAGGGAGTTATGGCTACACCTTC
once | TRBJ2-1 | TRBV4-2 | NA | CASSQVDDYNEQFF | TGTGCCAGCAGCCAAGTTGACGACTACAATGAGCAGTTCTTC
NA | TRBJ2-2 | TRBV30 | TRBD1 | CAWSGIGTGDNTGELFF | TGTGCCTGGAGTGGTATCGGGACAGGGGATAATACCGGGGAGCTGTTTTTT
few | TRBJ1-3 | TRBV30 | TRBD1 | CALEDRSGNTIYF | TGTGCCCTCGAGGACAGGTCTGGAAACACCATATATTTT
NA | TRBJ1-2 | TRBV5-1 | NA | CASRAGLSPLYGYTF | TGCGCCAGCAGAGCAGGACTCTCCCCCCTCTATGGCTACACCTTC
NA | TRBJ2-1 | TRBV9 | TRBD2 | CASTSGDLYNEQFF | TGTGCCAGCACTAGCGGGGACCTCTACAATGAGCAGTTCTTC
NA | TRBJ2-2 | TRBV30 | TRBD1 | CAETGLSTGELFF | TGTGCAGAGACAGGGTTAAGCACCGGGGAGCTGTTTTTT
NA | TRBJ2-5 | TRBV5-4 | TRBD1 | CASSTGTERETQYF | TGTGCCAGCAGCACCGGGACAGAGCGAGAGACCCAGTACTTC
NA | TRBJ2-5 | TRBV15 | TRBD1 | CATSRDGTEEETQYF | TGTGCCACCAGCAGAGATGGGACAGAGGAAGAGACCCAGTACTTC
NA | TRBJ1-2 | TRBV30 | TRBD1 | CAWSVQGDYGYTF | TGTGCCTGGAGTGTACAGGGGGACTATGGCTACACCTTC
NA | TRBJ1-5 | TRBV30 | NA | CAWRSGRGGDQPQHF | TGTGCCTGGAGGTCAGGGCGAGGGGGAGACCAGCCCCAGCATTTT
NA | TRBJ1-1 | TRBV5-6 | NA | CASSRIMNTEAFF | TGTGCCAGCAGTCGTATAATGAACACTGAAGCTTTCTTT
NA | TRBJ1-4 | TRBV29-1 | NA | CSVLEGGNEKLFF | TGCAGCGTTCTGGAGGGAGGTAATGAAAAACTGTTTTTT
NA | TRBJ1-5 | TRBV30 | TRBD1 | CAWSLTGPQPQHF | TGTGCCTGGAGTCTGACAGGGCCTCAGCCCCAGCATTTT
NA | TRBJ1-5 | TRBV10-3 | NA | CAISDRVSNQPQHF | TGTGCCATCAGTGATCGGGTTAGCAATCAGCCCCAGCATTTT
NA | TRBJ2-3 | TRBV5-1 | TRBD1 | CASSNRQGAGDTQYF | TGCGCCAGCAGCAATCGTCAGGGGGCTGGAGATACGCAGTATTTT
few | TRBJ2-7 | TRBV15 | TRBD2 | CATSRDSGVYEQYF | TGTGCCACCAGCAGAGATAGCGGGGTCTACGAGCAGTACTTC
NA | TRBJ2-6 | TRBV30 | NA | CAWSEGITWANVLTF | TGTGCCTGGAGTGAGGGCATCACATGGGCCAACGTCCTGACTTTC
few | TRBJ2-2 | TRBV19 | TRBD1 | CASSTTGAEAGELFF | TGTGCCAGTAGTACCACAGGGGCGGAGGCCGGGGAGCTGTTTTTT
NA | TRBJ1-5 | TRBV15 | TRBD1 | CATSRGTGGIQPQHF | TGTGCCACCAGCAGAGGAACAGGGGGCATCCAGCCCCAGCATTTT